A selection of T cell receptor beta chains follows, all from one sample in a study of T-cell memory formation after mild COVID-19. TCRdb ran MiXCR on the 5' RACE reads and lists one entry per CDR3 protein. The table records around 440,000 distinct CDR3 sequences, about 20% of them present only once. Material for sequencing was PBMCs or a T cell subset sorted from them (not recorded which). The receptors were gathered from an adult woman who had mild COVID-19 (a few samples of this study predate the infection). Cell type and time point are not known. CDR3s include the opening cysteine and the closing phenylalanine or tryptophan. Each record gives: J gene, V gene, D gene, clone size, CDR3 DNA, CDR3 protein. A D gene is named only where the DNA matches it firmly. A row's size may be missing; if present it is once, few, many or a size class.

>TRBJ2-2|TRBV9|TRBD2|-
TGTGCCAGCAGTCTTAGCGGGTCCACCGGGGAGCTGTTTTTT
CASSLSGSTGELFF
>TRBJ1-2|TRBV7-6|-|-
TGTGCCAGCAGCCTGGGAGGGGTCCGCTATGGCTACACCTTC
CASSLGGVRYGYTF
>TRBJ2-7|TRBV5-1|-|-
TGCGCCAGCAGCTTGCTTCCGGGACGGGCCTACGAGCAGTACTTC
CASSLLPGRAYEQYF
>TRBJ1-2|TRBV12-3/TRBV12-4|TRBD1|many
TGTGCCAGCAGGCTCCAGGGGGCACGGGGCTACACCTTC
CASRLQGARGYTF
>TRBJ1-5|TRBV4-2|-|-
TGTGCCAGCAGCCAAGAGGTGGGGCGCAGCAATCAGCCCCAGCATTTT
CASSQEVGRSNQPQHF
>TRBJ2-7|TRBV7-9|TRBD1|-
TGTGCCAGCACGGACAGGGGAAGGAACGAGCAGTACTTC
CASTDRGRNEQYF
>TRBJ2-1|TRBV4-1|TRBD1|few
TGCGCCAGCAGCCAAGTCGGGACAGGGGCGTACAATGAGCAGTTCTTC
CASSQVGTGAYNEQFF
>TRBJ1-2|TRBV5-1|-|-
TGCGCCAGCACAAACAGCGGGGGTGCCTATGGCTACACCTTC
CASTNSGGAYGYTF
>TRBJ2-7|TRBV12-3/TRBV12-4|-|few
TGTGCCAGCAGTTTCTCTGTGGAGCAGTACTTC
CASSFSVEQYF
>TRBJ2-5|TRBV7-8|-|many
TGTGCCAGCAGCCCCCGACCAGATCGGGGGGAGACCCAGTACTTC
CASSPRPDRGETQYF
>TRBJ2-1|TRBV7-9|-|many
TGTGCCAGCAGCTTACCGGGGTCGGGCTCCTACAATGAGCAGTTCTTC
CASSLPGSGSYNEQFF
>TRBJ2-1|TRBV20-1|TRBD2|few
TGCAGTGCTAAGCCGGGACTAGCTAGCAATGAGCAGTTCTTC
CSAKPGLASNEQFF
>TRBJ2-7|TRBV7-8|-|few
TGTGCCAGCAGCGTCCGGGAACAGACCGTCTACGAGCAGTACTTC
CASSVREQTVYEQYF
>TRBJ2-3|TRBV4-1|-|-
TGCGCCAGCAGCACAACACCGGGACGGCGCACAGATACGCAGTATTTT
CASSTTPGRRTDTQYF
>TRBJ1-2|TRBV6-1|-|-
TGTGCCAGCAGTGCCCCGGGATACACAGGAAACTATGGCTACACCTTC
CASSAPGYTGNYGYTF
>TRBJ2-1|TRBV9|-|-
TGTGCCAGCAGCGGGGGGGTCCCCAGATTCTACAATGAGCAGTTCTTC
CASSGGVPRFYNEQFF
>TRBJ2-3|TRBV19|-|-
TGTGCCAGCAGAACAAGGGATATAGATACGCAGTATTTT
CASRTRDIDTQYF
>TRBJ2-5|TRBV5-1|-|-
TGCGCCAGCAGTCTAGGATCAATCGTCCAAGAGACCCAGTACTTC
CASSLGSIVQETQYF
>TRBJ2-1|TRBV27|TRBD2|-
TGTGCCAGCAGTTTCACTAGCGGGGGCAGAATCAATGAGCAGTTCTTC
CASSFTSGGRINEQFF
>TRBJ2-7|TRBV12-3/TRBV12-4|-|few
TGTGCCAGCAGTTTCGACGGCTACTACGAGCAGTACTTC
CASSFDGYYEQYF
>TRBJ2-1|TRBV29-1|TRBD1|-
TGCAGCGCCCAAGGGGGCAGAGCTAAAAATGAGCAGTTCTTC
CSAQGGRAKNEQFF
>TRBJ2-1|TRBV12-3/TRBV12-4|TRBD1|-
TGTGCCAGCAGGGGGGACAGGGGCTCGAGTGAGCAGTTCTTC
CASRGDRGSSEQFF
>TRBJ2-7|TRBV7-9|-|few
TGTGCCAGCAGCCCCGCCTGGTCTAGCATGTACGAGCAGTACTTC
CASSPAWSSMYEQYF